The text below deals with one TCR beta chain. Its recognized antigen is unknown. Base qualities were left out, and no much larger clone turns up one base away. The data stem from a study of shared clonotypes between healthy human individuals (TCRdb year 2020). Some background on the complete study: The cohort comprised two women and three men aged 18 to 49 years. For each donor, CD4 naive and CD4 memory were each given three plates, CD8 naive was given two plates, and CD8 memory was given one plate. To estimate repertoire size and how much clonotypes are shared between individuals, the study performed deep sequencing of blood TCR repertoires from a few healthy adults. Libraries were prepared and TCR repertoires were sequenced by different laboratories using diverse techniques, in order to increase sequencing depth and limit assay-specific biases. Each donor's leukapheresis produced roughly between roughly 0.85 and 9.5 billion PBMCs. Here is what the overall study found, with its caveats: Sharing across a few donors was observed for approximately 5% of naive CD4, 3% to 3.5% of naive CD8, 2.3% of memory CD4, and less than 0.45% of memory CD8 clonotypes. Naive subsets generally had larger estimated clonotype richness than memory subsets. Only blood was sampled, and tissue TCR repertoires likely differ from those in blood. Higher generation probabilities were observed for clonotypes shared by all four sorted-subset donors than for non-shared clonotypes. Pairwise subsampling led to the expectation that sequencing depth would affect the degree of clonotype sharing among donors. Incomplete sequencing was indicated by rarefaction of sorted-subset datasets, despite the large sequencing depth. The genetic and exposure-history diversity represented was limited by the small number of donors.

The donors were healthy, HIV-negative adults with no recently reported acute infections or vaccinations. Every donor was a Caucasian adult residing in Nashville, Tennessee, USA. CD4+ T cells were enriched by magnetic negative selection; naive cells were then positively selected on CD45RA, and the negative fraction formed the memory subset. Blood was collected by leukapheresis, and PBMCs were isolated by Ficoll-Histopaque density gradient centrifugation and then cryopreserved in liquid nitrogen vapor phase. Analytical flow cytometry was used to check the purity and quantity of each magnetically sorted T cell population. From each sorted fraction, genomic DNA was isolated and quantified by UV absorbance on a Nanodrop 2000c. Using the deep immunoSEQ assay, multiplex PCR amplified TCR CDR3 regions from genomic DNA. Extracted genomic DNA from each cell subset was spread evenly across all wells of several immunoSEQ 96-well plates, with each plate serving as a replicate. For sorted subsets, about 200 ng genomic DNA, equal to about 30,000 T cell genomes, was loaded into each replicate PCR. Purified libraries were measured with a Qubit 3.0 fluorometer, size-checked on a Bioanalyzer 2100, and measured again with the KAPA Library Quantification kit. A separate single-read 150-cycle Illumina NextSeq 550 flow cell was used to sequence each immunoSEQ 96-well plate. Turning to the authors' computational methods: Because the immunoSEQ output included only junctional sequences and no quality scores, the filtering could not be the same as the filtering used for full-length reads. To assign V/J genes and CDR3, sequences were annotated against IMGT germline references using PyIR, a Python wrapper for IgBLAST v1.9. Reads with weak V/J assignments (E-value above 1e-6), missing CDR3, stop codons, out-of-frame junctions, or ambiguous translated residues were removed. V3J clonotypes were defined as sequences sharing the same inferred V gene, J gene, and CDR3 amino acid sequence. To compute the percentage overlap between repertoires, the number of shared unique clonotypes was divided by the size of the smaller repertoire. Richness of each repertoire was evaluated using RTK rarefaction, the Chao1 estimator, and Recon v2.1 estimates of unobserved clonotypes. OLGA was used to compute generation probabilities for all TCRbeta clonotypes that the gDNA method yielded from four donors. Not all clones reach the TCRdb copy of this immuneACCESS table, which keeps in-frame sequences only. Checked studies attribute under half of the gap to unresolved V genes and leave the rest unexplained. From that table come the V and J calls and clone size; the DNA was used to work out D and trimming. The sample records a few hundred thousand clones, about 73% of which are singletons. 8% to 13% of the sample is in the top ten clones.

Counted from cysteine to phenylalanine, this CDR3 has 14 amino acids. Only the CDR3 portion is preserved as DNA: 42 bases, with reading frame beginning at the first base. V loses 6 bases at its end and J loses 3 bases; junction bases beyond the gene matches: 6. For CDR1 and CDR2, the germline V gene lists MNHNS and SASEGT. The chain couples TRBV6-1 to TRBJ2-7; 9 central bases correspond to TRBD2. This receptor was taken from a man aged 25-40 years in good health. The sequenced material came from memory CD4+ T cells sorted from blood. The cell subset or site label corresponds to: CD45RA-negative fraction. The DNA is as follows: TGTGCCAGCAGCCTAGCGGGAATTCGCTACGAGCAGTACTTC. Translation gives CASSLAGIRYEQYF.